This is a list of T cell receptor beta chains from one sample in a study of high-grade serous ovarian cancer treatment subgroups. Clones were sequenced by immunoSEQ multiplex PCR, and TCRdb holds only the in-frame ones, with some missing. The sample consists of just under 4,000 clones, 60% to 75% of them appearing once. What was sequenced was tumor tissue. These receptors all stem from a human donor with high-grade serous ovarian cancer. Both conserved end residues are part of each CDR3. A D gene is named only where the DNA matches it firmly. Size is stated for part of the rows, as once, few or many counts, or as a class when the clone is expanded.

v_gene	abundance	d_gene	j_gene	CDR3nt	CDR3aa
TRBV27	.	TRBD1	TRBJ1-1	TGTGCCAGCAGTTTAGGGACAGGATACACTGAAGCTTTCTTT	CASSLGTGYTEAFF
TRBV4-2	.	TRBD1	TRBJ2-2	TGTGCCAGCAGAAGGAGGACAGGGCACACCGGGGAGCTGTTTTTT	CASRRRTGHTGELFF
TRBV5-4	few	.	TRBJ2-2	TGTGCCAGCAGCTCGACCTCGGCGAACACCGGGGAGCTGTTTTTT	CASSSTSANTGELFF
TRBV7-9	.	TRBD2	TRBJ2-3	TGTGCCAGCAGCCCAGGGACTAGCGGGGGGGCAGATACGCAGTATTTT	CASSPGTSGGADTQYF
TRBV19	.	.	TRBJ1-2	TGTGCCAGTAGAAGGGGATGGAGCTACACCTTC	CASRRGWSYTF
TRBV5-5	.	TRBD2	TRBJ2-4	TGTGCCAGCAGCCCCCGGGAGGACCTTATCAAAAACATTCAGTACTTC	CASSPREDLIKNIQYF
TRBV6-1	.	TRBD1	TRBJ1-6	TGTGCCAGCAGTGAACCACAGGGGAAGGGGTCACCCCTCCACTTT	CASSEPQGKGSPLHF
TRBV28	.	TRBD1	TRBJ2-7	TGTGCCAGCAAACTGACAGGGACCTACGAGCAGTACTTC	CASKLTGTYEQYF
TRBV5-3	few	.	TRBJ1-6	TGTGCCAGAAGGATGAGGTGGGGAAGCTCCTATAATTCACCCCTCCACTTT	CARRMRWGSSYNSPLHF
TRBV5-6	.	.	TRBJ2-7	TGTGCCAGCAGCTTGACTGTTCGACAGGCCATCGTTCCCGAGCAGTACTTC	CASSLTVRQAIVPEQYF
TRBV19	.	.	TRBJ2-1	TGTGCCAGTAGTATGGCACAGGGAGAGGATTATGAGCAGTTCTTC	CASSMAQGEDYEQFF
TRBV7-9	few	TRBD1	TRBJ1-4	TGTGCCAGCAGCTCTTGGGGACAGGGGGGAACTAATGAAAAACTGTTTTTT	CASSSWGQGGTNEKLFF
TRBV5-5	once	.	TRBJ2-7	TGTGCCAGCAGTGGCATGGGGGTTCAGTACGAGCAGTACTTC	CASSGMGVQYEQYF
TRBV9	few	.	TRBJ1-1	TGTGCCAGCAGCGTAGTTCTGGGGTCAAACACTGAAGCTTTCTTT	CASSVVLGSNTEAFF
TRBV4-3	.	.	TRBJ2-7	TGCGCCAGCAGCCAAGGACTCCATTCGAACGAGCAGTACTTC	CASSQGLHSNEQYF
TRBV2	.	.	TRBJ1-4	TGTGCCAGCAGCCCGGGACACCGGTGGGGAAAACTGTTTTTT	CASSPGHRWGKLFF
TRBV7-9	.	.	TRBJ1-6	TGTGCCAGCAGCTTAGAGACAGGTTGGGGGAATTCACCCCTCCACTTT	CASSLETGWGNSPLHF
TRBV5-1	few	TRBD2	TRBJ2-3	TGCGCCAGCACCCTCGGGGGGGCCACAGATACGCAGTATTTT	CASTLGGATDTQYF
TRBV18	.	TRBD1	TRBJ1-6	TGTGCCAGCTCACCTTCGGACAGGGATAATTCACCCCTCCACTTT	CASSPSDRDNSPLHF
TRBV30	.	TRBD1	TRBJ1-6	TGTGCCTGGAGTTTCCAAAACAGGGGGTTCAATTCACCCCTCCACTTT	CAWSFQNRGFNSPLHF
TRBV2	.	TRBD2	TRBJ2-3	TGTGCCAGCAGTGAAGGACGTAGCGGGGGTACAGATACGCAGTATTTT	CASSEGRSGGTDTQYF
TRBV2	.	.	TRBJ2-3	TGTGCCAGCAGTGGGGCCCAGTTAGGCACAGATACGCAGTATTTT	CASSGAQLGTDTQYF
TRBV5-1	.	.	TRBJ2-3	TGCGCCAGCAGCTTGGGGCTCCACCCTAGCACAGATACGCAGTATTTT	CASSLGLHPSTDTQYF
TRBV6-6	.	.	TRBJ1-1	TGTGCCAGCAGTAATCCGGGACTTGAAGCTTTCTTT	CASSNPGLEAFF
TRBV6-5	.	.	TRBJ1-2	TGTGCCAGCAGTTACGGCCTCAAAGGCGATGGCTACACCTTC	CASSYGLKGDGYTF
TRBV11-2	.	.	TRBJ2-7	TGTGCCAGCAGCTTAGAAGGGACGTTTTCCGAGCAGTACTTC	CASSLEGTFSEQYF
TRBV6-1	.	.	TRBJ1-4	TGTGCCAGCAGTGCCCAGGGAGGGGCCCTTGCAACTAATGAAAAACTGTTTTTT	CASSAQGGALATNEKLFF
TRBV19	.	TRBD1	TRBJ2-3	TGTGCCACCGACACCGGGACAGGGGCAGATACGCAGTATTTT	CATDTGTGADTQYF
TRBV19	.	.	TRBJ2-5	TGTGCCAGTAGTATTGCCAGGGGCCAAGAGACCCAGTACTTC	CASSIARGQETQYF
TRBV7-9	few	.	TRBJ2-7	TGTGCCAGCAGCCTGACTAGGTTTTTCGGACCCAGCTCCTACGAGCAGTACTTC	CASSLTRFFGPSSYEQYF
TRBV19	.	TRBD1	TRBJ1-1	TGTGCCAGTAGTATCAGGGGGATGAGGACTGAAGCTTTCTTT	CASSIRGMRTEAFF
TRBV2	few	TRBD1	TRBJ2-7	TGTGCCAGCAGGACAGGGGTAGTATACGAGCAGTACTTC	CASRTGVVYEQYF
TRBV7-8	few	.	TRBJ1-4	TGTGCCAGCAGCTTAGCCCTTGACAGAAAGAGCAGAAAACTGTTTTTT	CASSLALDRKSRKLFF
TRBV11-2	.	.	TRBJ2-1	TGTGCCAGCAGCTTAGCGAATACTGAGCAGTTCTTC	CASSLANTEQFF
TRBV7-8	few	.	TRBJ1-2	TGTGCCAGCAGCTTAGCACCAACAGGGTATGGCTACACCTTC	CASSLAPTGYGYTF
TRBV5-1	.	TRBD1	TRBJ2-2	TGCGCCAGCAGCTCAGGGACAGGGATGAAGGCCGGGGAGCTGTTTTTT	CASSSGTGMKAGELFF
TRBV27	few	TRBD1	TRBJ2-7	TGTGCCAGCAGTTTTGCCGGGACAGGGCTCGCCGAGCAGTACTTC	CASSFAGTGLAEQYF
TRBV5-1	.	TRBD2	TRBJ2-3	TGCGCCAGCAGCTCCCAGAAGACTAGCGGGAGCACAGATACGCAGTATTTT	CASSSQKTSGSTDTQYF
TRBV7-3	.	TRBD2	TRBJ2-7	TGTGCCAGCAGCCTCCCGCGGACTAGCGGGGGGCAATACGAGCAGTACTTC	CASSLPRTSGGQYEQYF
TRBV11-2	.	.	TRBJ2-5	TGTGCCAGCAGCCACCACCCCCCCGACAGCCAAGAGACCCAGTACTTC	CASSHHPPDSQETQYF
TRBV9	.	.	TRBJ2-1	TGTGCCAGCAGCCCTGGTCACTACTCCGCGGGCTACAATGAGCAGTTCTTC	CASSPGHYSAGYNEQFF
TRBV6-1	.	.	TRBJ2-2	TGTGCCAGCAGTGAACTGTGGGAGTTCACCGGGGAGCTGTTTTTT	CASSELWEFTGELFF
TRBV4-3	.	TRBD1	TRBJ1-1	TGCGCCAGCAGCCAACTCGGGACAGGGGAAACTGAAGCTTTCTTT	CASSQLGTGETEAFF
TRBV4-2	.	.	TRBJ2-2	TGTGCCAGCAGCCGGGCCTTGGGCACCGGGGAGCTGTTTTTT	CASSRALGTGELFF
TRBV10-3	.	.	TRBJ1-1	TGTGCCATCAGTTACCGGGGACAGAACACTGAAGCTTTCTTT	CAISYRGQNTEAFF
TRBV6-6	.	.	TRBJ2-7	TGTGCCAGCGCAAACTACCTCTCCTACGAGCAGTACTTC	CASANYLSYEQYF
TRBV6-4	.	.	TRBJ2-3	TGTGCCAGCAGTGACGCGTCGGGCACAGATACGCAGTATTTT	CASSDASGTDTQYF
TRBV6-1	.	.	TRBJ1-1	TGTGCCAGCAGTGACCCACAGGGAAAGGGCACTGAAGCTTTCTTT	CASSDPQGKGTEAFF
TRBV5-4	.	.	TRBJ1-3	TGTGCCAGCAGCTTGAGGTCTGGAAACACCATATATTTT	CASSLRSGNTIYF
TRBV10-3	.	.	TRBJ2-7	TGTGCCATCAGCCAAGGGGGCTACGAGCAGTACTTC	CAISQGGYEQYF
TRBV5-4	.	.	TRBJ2-1	TGTGCCAGCAGCGCGGTGGACGCATCCTACAATGAGCAGTTCTTC	CASSAVDASYNEQFF
TRBV27	.	TRBD1	TRBJ2-2	TGTGCCAGCAGTCCGTGGACAGGGGCCGGGGAGCTGTTTTTT	CASSPWTGAGELFF
TRBV19	.	.	TRBJ1-6	TGTGCCAGTACAAGACCCCCCTCACCCCTCCACTTT	CASTRPPSPLHF
TRBV5-5	.	TRBD1	TRBJ2-3	TGTGCCAGCAGCGTACAGGGGACAGATACGCAGTATTTT	CASSVQGTDTQYF
TRBV7-2	.	.	TRBJ2-5	TGTGCCAGCAGCTGGGGGCAAGAGACCCAGTACTTC	CASSWGQETQYF
TRBV21-1	large	.	TRBJ1-1	TGTGCCAGCAGGTGCTCGACAGGGTACGGCACTGAAGCTTTCTTT	CASRCSTGYGTEAFF
TRBV28	.	TRBD1	TRBJ1-3	TGTGCCAGCAGACCAGGGGGTACTGGAAACACCATATATTTT	CASRPGGTGNTIYF
TRBV2	.	.	TRBJ2-1	TGTGCCAGCAGTGAAGAGGGAGGGGGTCCATACAATGAGCAGTTCTTC	CASSEEGGGPYNEQFF
TRBV5-6	once	.	TRBJ1-1	TGTGCCAGCAGCTTGGCCGAAGGGGGTGAAGCTTTCTTT	CASSLAEGGEAFF